This is a list of T cell receptor beta chains from one sample in a study of shared clonotypes between healthy human individuals. Clones were sequenced by immunoSEQ multiplex PCR, and TCRdb holds only the in-frame ones, with some missing. Here the sample spans around 560,000 clones, about 95% being singletons. The specimen was naive CD8+ T cells sorted from blood. These receptors were taken from a woman in her 30s in good health. CDR3s include the opening cysteine and the closing phenylalanine or tryptophan. The order of the fields is V gene, clone size, J gene, CDR3 protein. Not all rows give a size; the values are once, few, many and, for expanded clones, a class.

TRBV28,.,.,CASSLRGTGEQYF
TRBV7-9,.,TRBJ2-7,CASSPRLGFSGEQYF
TRBV27,.,TRBJ1-1,CASSLAPGQTGAFF
TRBV4-1,.,TRBJ2-3,CASRINRDTDTQYF
TRBV4-1,.,TRBJ2-5,CASSQVGQGETQYF
TRBV6-6,.,TRBJ2-7,CASSFTTSFPYEQYF
TRBV19,.,TRBJ2-7,CASSMTGGYEQYF
TRBV4-2,.,TRBJ2-7,CASSPGLGGFEQYF
TRBV30,.,TRBJ2-3,CAWSPGLAGVSDTQYF
TRBV7-5,.,TRBJ2-5,CVRSSGLAGVPGETQYF
TRBV7-9,.,TRBJ2-1,CASSGRIYNEQFF
TRBV9,once,TRBJ2-7,CASSAQAGPTMVDEQYF
TRBV9,.,TRBJ1-2,CASSVGTGGNYGYTF
TRBV19,.,TRBJ2-7,CASTPRDGKYYEQYF
TRBV29-1,.,TRBJ1-1,CSVQGAQSWAFF
TRBV6-6,.,TRBJ1-1,CASTGAQVQLLAEAFF
TRBV19,.,TRBJ2-7,CASGAGQLYEQYF
TRBV5-7,.,TRBJ1-5,CASSCIRGNQPQHF
TRBV9,.,TRBJ2-1,CASSGTGHRGGNEQFF
TRBV5-1,.,TRBJ1-1,CASSLGTGDRAFF
TRBV5-1,.,TRBJ2-6,CASAGQGSSGANVLTF
TRBV9,.,TRBJ1-1,CASSSQGRVEAFF
TRBV11-2,.,TRBJ2-7,CASTLGAGEYEQYF
TRBV6-6,.,TRBJ2-7,CASMFSGSSGEQYF
TRBV7-9,.,TRBJ2-5,CASSRSRGETQYF
TRBV4-1,.,TRBJ2-1,CASSRGQNNEQFF